The 28 T cell receptor beta chains in this list originate from one sample, sequenced in a study of cytomegalovirus exposure and HLA in healthy donors. PCR primers comprised 60 Vbeta and 13 Jbeta primers. Clones were read by immunoSEQ multiplex PCR, and TCRdb kept only the in-frame ones, dropping some. The sample has some 80,000 clones; roughly a tenth are singletons. What was sequenced was PBMCs. Source of these receptors: a man aged 60-69 years in good health and CMV-seropositive.

The chain employs TRBV9 and TRBJ2-3, with 10 bases identical to TRBD1. CDR3 length equals 16 residues. CDR1 is SGDLS, CDR2 YYNGEE, per germline. V lost 3 bases and J lost 1; bases outside the gene matches: 5. CDR3: CASSATGTGGTDTQYF. Here the CDR3 DNA reads TGTGCCAGCAGCGCAACCGGGACAGGGGGCACAGATACGCAGTATTTT.

The chain employs TRBV9 and TRBJ2-1; D is unclear. V shed 0 bases and J shed 4 bases, with 17 bases lying between them. The CDR3 is made up of 17 amino acids. Per germline, CDR1 SGDLS and CDR2 YYNGEE. The CDR3 loop reads CASSVGASINPYNEQFF. The CDR3 DNA reads TGTGCCAGCAGCGTAGGTGCCAGTATCAACCCGTACAATGAGCAGTTCTTC.

In this sample, this clone turned up a few times. The chain combines TRBV6-5 with TRBJ1-2, with D maybe TRBD1 (5 bases). This CDR3 has 14 amino acids. V lost 2 bases to trimming and J lost 0 bases, with 7 bases between them. Germline-derived CDR1 and CDR2 are MNHEY and SVGAGI. The CDR3 loop reads CASSYQGANYGYTF. In nucleotides, the CDR3 is TGTGCCAGCAGTTACCAGGGCGCTAACTATGGCTACACCTTC.

This chain links TRBV4-2 with TRBJ1-3; 7 positions match TRBD1. The CDR3 loop spans 13 amino acids. Unmatched junction bases numbered 3, after V lost 0 bases and J lost 10 bases. Looked up from germline, CDR1 is LGHNA and CDR2 is YNFKEQ. The CDR3 protein is CASSQDRGRTIYF. For the CDR3, the DNA is TGTGCCAGCAGCCAAGATAGGGGGCGTACCATATATTTT.

This clone turned up a few times. The chain uses TRBV6-1 and TRBJ2-3, with a weak D call TRBD1 (6 bases). The CDR3 spans 16 residues. V was cut by 3 bases and J by 4 bases, with 17 bases left in between. Germline CDR1 and CDR2: MNHNS and SASEGT. DNA for the CDR3: TGTGCCAGCAGTGATGTCAGGGCCAGGGGAGCAGATACGCAGTATTTT. Translated: CASSDVRARGADTQYF.

This chain joins TRBV2 and TRBJ2-5; 8 positions agree with TRBD2. Germline lookup yields CDR1 SNHLY and CDR2 FYNNEI. The CDR3 consists of 14 residues. J was trimmed by 4 bases and V by 7 bases; bases with no gene match: 8. The CDR3 is CASKRTSLAETQYF. CDR3 nucleotide sequence: TGTGCCAGCAAGAGGACTAGCCTAGCAGAGACCCAGTACTTC. The variable domain in full, completed from reference TRBV2 and TRBJ2-5, reads EPEVTQTPSHQVTQMGQEVILRCVPISNHLYFYWYRQILGQKVEFLVSFYNNEISEKSEIFDDQFSVERPDGSNFTLKIRSTKLEDSAMYFCASKRTSLAETQYFGPGTRLLVL.

This chain connects TRBV10-1 to TRBJ2-3; tentatively, D is TRBD2 (5 bases). Germline V gene sequence: CDR1 WNHNN, CDR2 SYGVQD (reference sequence). The CDR3 has 13 residues. The V and J ends lost 4 bases and 2 bases respectively, with 7 bases between them. The CDR3 sequence is CASSGGLTDTQYF. CDR3 nucleotide sequence: TGCGCCAGCAGTGGCGGACTCACAGATACGCAGTATTTT.

As concerns this clone: Distinct nucleotide sequences in the sample also encode this CDR3. In nucleotides, the CDR3 is TGCGCCAGCAGCTTGAGTCAGGGGAACACTGAAGCTTTCTTT. Translation: CASSLSQGNTEAFF. V gene TRBV5-1 combines with J gene TRBJ1-1; a possible D gene is TRBD1 (5 bases). The length of the CDR3 is 14 residues. Germline V CDR1 and CDR2: SGHRS, YFSETQ. V lost 1 base and J 1 base, leaving 8 bases between the germline ends.

This clone was recorded a few times. This rearrangement joins TRBV7-9 to TRBJ2-5; perhaps TRBD1 as D (6 bases). The CDR3 contains 15 residues. The V gene lost 0 bases and the J gene lost 5 bases, with 13 bases spanning the gap. Germline V CDR1 and CDR2: SEHNR, FQNEAQ (reference sequence). As DNA, the CDR3 is TGTGCCAGCAGCTTAGCGACAGGTTTCGGCGAGACCCAGTACTTC. The encoded protein is CASSLATGFGETQYF.

The chain carries TRBV28 and TRBJ1-2, with a tentative D call TRBD1 (5 bases). V dropped 5 bases and J dropped 4 bases, with 11 bases sitting between them. This CDR3 has 13 amino acids. The germline gives CDR1 MDHEN, CDR2 SYDVKM. CDR3 nucleotide sequence: TGTGCCAGCAGTGCGCAGGGAACCTATGGCTACACCTTC. It yields the protein CASSAQGTYGYTF.

The chain recombines TRBV11-3 with TRBJ2-5; a weak D match, TRBD2 (6 bases). V shed 6 bases and J shed 0 bases, with 11 bases lying between them. This CDR3 spans 14 amino acids. Germline assignment: CDR1 SGHNT and CDR2 YENEEA. Here the CDR3 reads CASRSGGNQETQYF. The DNA for the CDR3 is TGTGCCAGCAGATCTGGCGGGAACCAAGAGACCCAGTACTTC.

This clone was seen a few times. The V call is TRBV5-6, the J call TRBJ2-5, with 8 bases identical to TRBD1. Germline V gives CDR1 SGHDT, CDR2 YYEEEE. The CDR3 totals 14 residues. After removal of 4 bases from V and 2 bases from J, the junction contained 4 bases not matched to a gene. DNA of the CDR3: TGTGCCAGCAGCCGGACAGGGAGACAAGAGACCCAGTACTTC. Protein sequence: CASSRTGRQETQYF. The whole variable domain, filled in from reference TRBV5-6 and TRBJ2-5, reads DAGVTQSPTHLIKTRGQQVTLRCSPKSGHDTVSWYQQALGQGPQFIFQYYEEEERQRGNFPDRFSGHQFPNYSSELNVNALLLGDSALYLCASSRTGRQETQYFGPGTRLLVL.

This clone was seen a handful of times. V is TRBV21-1 and J is TRBJ1-1. TRBV21-1 is deemed a pseudogene. The length of the CDR3 is 13 residues. The CDR3 loop reads CASPGKVNTEAFF. The DNA for the CDR3 is TGTGCCAGCCCGGGGAAGGTGAACACTGAAGCTTTCTTT.

This clone occurred a few times. The rearrangement uses TRBV6-1 and TRBJ2-5; unclear D gene. Matching the DNA end better, TRBJ2-7 makes the J call doubtful. CDR1 and CDR2 from the germline V gene are MNHNS and SASEGT. CDR3 length equals 13 residues. CDR3 amino acids: CASSGERSYEQYF. CDR3 DNA sequence: TGTGCCAGCAGTGGTGAGCGCTCCTACGAGCAGTACTTC.

The chain carries TRBV6-1 and TRBJ1-5; 9 bases align to TRBD1. V gave up 6 bases and J gave up 4 bases; unmatched junction bases: 7. The CDR3 is 15 amino acids. Germline V lookup: CDR1 MNHNS, CDR2 SASEGT. CDR3 DNA: TGTGCCAGCAGCCCGGACAGGGGAAGGAATCAGCCCCAGCATTTT. Translated, it gives CASSPDRGRNQPQHF.

V gene TRBV13 combines with J gene TRBJ1-1; 9 nucleotides agree with TRBD1. Germline V gene lookup returns CDR1 PRHDT and CDR2 FYEKMQ (reference sequence). The CDR3 totals 15 residues. The junction had 6 bases not matched to a gene; V was cut back by 3 bases and J by 4 bases. CDR3 sequence (DNA): TGTGCCAGCAGCTTCGGACAGGGGAGGGGCACTGAAGCTTTCTTT. This encodes CASSFGQGRGTEAFF.

J is TRBJ2-3 and V is TRBV4-1, with TRBD2 matching 8 bases. The V gene end was trimmed by 4 bases and the J gene end by 0 bases; junction bases not matched to a gene: 18. This CDR3 has 20 residues. Germline V gene lookup returns CDR1 MGHRA and CDR2 YSYEKL. CDR3 sequence: CASSRHSGGDLFASTDTQYF. The CDR3, as DNA: TGCGCCAGCAGCCGTCACAGCGGGGGAGACCTCTTCGCTAGCACAGATACGCAGTATTTT.

The chain carries TRBV19 and TRBJ1-4; D possibly corresponds to TRBD1 (5 bases). V lost 7 bases to trimming and J lost 0 bases, with 15 bases between them. The CDR3 runs to 16 residues. Germline V gives CDR1 LNHDA, CDR2 SQIVND (reference sequence). CDR3 protein: CASTPTAVATNEKLFF. The CDR3 DNA reads TGTGCCAGTACCCCGACAGCCGTTGCAACTAATGAAAAACTGTTTTTT.

This clone was counted only a few times. The rearrangement joins TRBV20-1 to TRBJ2-5; D gene ambiguous. CDR1 DFQATT and CDR2 SNEGSKA come from the germline V gene (reference sequence). The CDR3 runs to 11 residues. The V and J ends lost 3 bases and 4 bases respectively, with 6 bases between them. This CDR3 reads CSASTGETQYF. CDR3 DNA sequence: TGCAGTGCTAGTACGGGAGAGACCCAGTACTTC.

V and J are TRBV5-1 and TRBJ2-1; no clear D gene. Deletions cut 0 bases from V and 8 bases from J, with 15 bases between. The CDR3 length is 15 residues. Germline CDR1 SGHRS, CDR2 YFSETQ. Here the CDR3 DNA reads TGCGCCAGCAGCTTGGCCGCGAAAGCCGTGGATGAGCAGTTCTTC. Its translation is CASSLAAKAVDEQFF.

This clone has just a few counts. This rearrangement joins TRBV5-4 to TRBJ2-1; TRBD2 matches 9 bases. With V trimmed by 4 bases and J by 6 bases, 5 bases remained unmatched. The CDR3 totals 14 residues. From germline, CDR1 is SGHNT and CDR2 YYREEE (reference sequence). The CDR3 nucleotides read TGTGCCAGCAGCCCGGGACTAGCAGGCAATGAGCAGTTCTTC. Translating it yields CASSPGLAGNEQFF.

This clone has more than one count but fewer than ten. The CDR3: CASSERTPSTDTQYF. The CDR3 DNA follows: TGTGCCAGCAGCGAACGGACTCCTTCCACAGATACGCAGTATTTT. J is TRBJ2-3 and V is TRBV11-3; tentatively, D is TRBD2 (5 bases). Germline lookup yields CDR1 SGHNT and CDR2 YENEEA. V was shortened by 5 bases and J by 2 bases, with 14 bases between the two germline ends. The length of the CDR3 is 15 residues.

This clone was seen only a few times. The chain links TRBV30 to TRBJ2-4, with 7 bases aligning to TRBD2. Per germline, CDR1 GTSNPN and CDR2 SVGIG (reference sequence). The CDR3 runs 17 residues. The V gene end was trimmed by 4 bases and the J gene end by 0 bases; junction bases not matched to a gene: 12. CDR3 loop: CAWNPPLADLAKNIQYF. The CDR3 DNA is TGTGCCTGGAATCCACCTCTAGCGGACCTAGCCAAAAACATTCAGTACTTC.

V is TRBV6-1 and J is TRBJ2-1; 7 bases align to TRBD2. Germline V CDR1 and CDR2: MNHNS, SASEGT. J lost 7 bases, V lost 7 bases, and 7 bases had no gene match. This CDR3 region has 13 residues. The CDR3 nucleotides are TGTGCCAGCACGGAGAACGGGAGGAATGAGCAGTTCTTC. It encodes CASTENGRNEQFF.

This clone was seen more than once but under ten times. This rearrangement joins TRBV5-1 to TRBJ2-2, with TRBD1 as a possible D gene (5 bases). The CDR3 totals 14 residues. Trimming cost V 3 bases and J 2 bases, with 8 bases left between them. CDR1 and CDR2 (germline): SGHRS, YFSETQ. The CDR3 DNA follows: TGCGCCAGCAGCTCGCAGGGAAACACCGGGGAGCTGTTTTTT. This gives the protein CASSSQGNTGELFF.

This chain joins TRBV5-1 and TRBJ1-2; D is unresolved. CDR1 is SGHRS and CDR2 is YFSETQ in the germline V gene. V was pared by 4 bases and J by 6 bases, with 13 bases between. The CDR3 has 13 residues. The CDR3 sequence is CASSPQADNGYTF. For the CDR3, the DNA is TGCGCCAGCAGCCCGCAGGCAGATAATGGCTACACCTTC.

CDR3 coding DNA: TGTGCCAGCAGTCCCGGGGGTTATCAAGAGACCCAGTACTTC. Its translation is CASSPGGYQETQYF. The chain links TRBV27 to TRBJ2-5; a weak D match, TRBD2 (6 bases). The CDR3 totals 14 residues. Germline values: CDR1 MNHEY, CDR2 SMNVEV (reference sequence). With 5 bases removed from V and 2 bases from J, the gap between germline ends came to 12 bases.

This clone has just a few counts. V and J are TRBV19 and TRBJ2-7; 7 bases are shared with TRBD2. The J segment lost 6 bases and the V segment lost 1 base, leaving 6 bases of the junction unmatched. Germline assignment: CDR1 LNHDA and CDR2 SQIVND (reference sequence). The CDR3 totals 14 residues. The CDR3 reads CASSIVASGSEQYF. CDR3 nucleotides: TGTGCCAGTAGTATAGTGGCTAGCGGTAGCGAGCAGTACTTC.